This T cell receptor (beta chain) was documented in a study of regulatory T cells in long-lasting Graves disease. Only a few counts were recorded for this clonotype. At one boundary the junction diverges from the germline segment, which might be a read error. The time point: newly diagnosed GD, antithyroid drugs for less than 3 months. PBMC-derived RNA was used for the TCR library. Graves' disease diagnoses followed American Thyroid Association guidelines. EDTA tubes received about 9.3 milliliters of collected peripheral blood. Sequencing libraries for TCR beta were prepared with iRepertoire HTBI primers and Arm-PCR of CDR3 regions. TCRdb analysed the multiplex PCR reads with MiXCR anew, one entry per CDR3 protein. This sample carries around 400,000 distinct CDR3 sequences, roughly a sixth of them seen once, and the ten largest clones take 20% to 25%. Per the germline V gene, CDR1 is SGHAT and CDR2 is FQNNGV. The CDR3 spans 14 residues.

This sequence was found in a female donor with Graves disease. The rearrangement joins TRBV11-2 to TRBJ2-2, with 8 bases matching TRBD2. This material consisted of peripheral blood mononuclear cells (PBMCs), taken at new diagnosis, from a patient treated with antithyroid drugs. The chain's CDR3 is CASSLAGGTGELSF. CDR3 nucleotide sequence: TGTGCCAGCAGCTTAGCGGGAGGGACCGGGGAGCTGTCTTTT.